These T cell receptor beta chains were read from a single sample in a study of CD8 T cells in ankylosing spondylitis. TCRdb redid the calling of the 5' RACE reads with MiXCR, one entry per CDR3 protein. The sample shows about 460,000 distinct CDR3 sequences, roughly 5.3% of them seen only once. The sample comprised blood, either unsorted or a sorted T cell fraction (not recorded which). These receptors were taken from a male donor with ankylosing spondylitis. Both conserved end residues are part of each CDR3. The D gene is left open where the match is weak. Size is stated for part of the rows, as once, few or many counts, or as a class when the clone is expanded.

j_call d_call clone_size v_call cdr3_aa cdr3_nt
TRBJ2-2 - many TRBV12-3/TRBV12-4 CASNPAGTPSAGELFF TGTGCCAGCAACCCCGCCGGGACACCTTCCGCCGGGGAGCTGTTTTTT
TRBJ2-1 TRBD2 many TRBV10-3 CAIRGTSGYNEQFF TGTGCCATCAGGGGGACTAGCGGCTACAATGAGCAGTTCTTC
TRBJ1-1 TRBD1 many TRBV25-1 CASSVSGGTARGTEAFF TGTGCCAGCAGTGTGTCCGGGGGGACAGCTCGGGGCACTGAAGCTTTCTTT
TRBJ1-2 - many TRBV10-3 CAISESAGAYYGYTF TGTGCCATCAGTGAGTCCGCAGGGGCGTACTATGGCTACACCTTC
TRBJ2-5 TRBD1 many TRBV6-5 CASSYRDRRETQYF TGTGCCAGCAGTTACCGGGACAGAAGGGAGACCCAGTACTTC
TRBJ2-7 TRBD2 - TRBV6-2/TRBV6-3 CASSHRPAGGFYEQYF TGTGCCAGCAGTCACCGCCCAGCGGGAGGGTTCTACGAGCAGTACTTC
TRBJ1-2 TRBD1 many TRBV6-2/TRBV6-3 CASSRWDSPMDGYTF TGTGCCAGCAGTCGCTGGGACAGCCCTATGGATGGCTACACCTTC
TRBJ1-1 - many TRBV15 CATSRTSPLIGFDTEAFF TGTGCCACCAGCAGAACCTCACCACTAATCGGGTTTGACACTGAAGCTTTCTTT
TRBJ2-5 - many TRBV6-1 CASSATGPFRGSQYF TGTGCCAGCAGTGCCACAGGACCCTTTAGGGGGTCCCAGTACTTC
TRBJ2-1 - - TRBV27 CASSLRTSASYNEQFF TGTGCCAGCAGTCTCCGAACTAGTGCGTCCTACAATGAGCAGTTCTTC
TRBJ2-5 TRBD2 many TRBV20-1 CSASSGRAIETQYF TGCAGTGCTAGCAGCGGGAGGGCCATTGAGACCCAGTACTTC
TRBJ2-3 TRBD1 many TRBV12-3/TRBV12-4 CASSPYDRGGADTQYF TGTGCCAGCAGTCCCTACGACAGGGGAGGCGCAGATACGCAGTATTTT
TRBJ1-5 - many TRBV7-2 CASSPRGGGNQPQHF TGTGCCAGCAGCCCGAGGGGCGGTGGCAATCAGCCCCAGCATTTT
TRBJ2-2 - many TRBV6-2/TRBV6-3 CASSYRSGELFF TGTGCCAGCAGCTACAGGTCCGGGGAGCTGTTTTTT
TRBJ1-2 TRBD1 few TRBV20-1 CCARDLPGQGGNGYTF TGCTGTGCTAGAGATCTCCCCGGACAGGGGGGTAATGGCTACACCTTC
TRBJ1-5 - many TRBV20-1 CSARTGQYSNQPQHF TGCAGTGCTAGAACTGGGCAGTACAGCAATCAGCCCCAGCATTTT
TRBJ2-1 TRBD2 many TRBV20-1 CSARDRLAGENEQFF TGCAGTGCTAGAGATCGGCTAGCGGGAGAGAATGAGCAGTTCTTC
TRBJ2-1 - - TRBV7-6 CASSLELGSSGESYNEQFF TGTGCCAGCAGCTTAGAGTTGGGCAGCTCTGGGGAGTCCTACAATGAGCAGTTCTTC
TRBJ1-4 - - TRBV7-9 CASSLEHEKLFF TGTGCCAGCAGCTTAGAACATGAAAAACTGTTTTTT
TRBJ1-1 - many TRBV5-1 CASSLGVVTRTEAFF TGCGCCAGCAGCTTGGGGGTGGTTACGCGGACTGAAGCTTTCTTT
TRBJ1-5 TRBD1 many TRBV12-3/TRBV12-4 CASTIYRGRSNQPQHF TGTGCCAGCACCATTTACAGGGGTCGGAGCAATCAGCCCCAGCATTTT
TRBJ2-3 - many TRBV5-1 CASSPPLRDLTTDTQYF TGCGCCAGCAGCCCGCCGTTACGGGATTTAACTACAGATACGCAGTATTTT
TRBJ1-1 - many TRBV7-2 CASSLATLRILNTEAFF TGTGCCAGCAGCTTAGCGACGCTCCGGATCTTGAACACTGAAGCTTTCTTT
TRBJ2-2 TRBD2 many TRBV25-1 CASSVLAGAGELFF TGTGCCAGCAGTGTTTTAGCGGGGGCCGGGGAGCTGTTTTTT
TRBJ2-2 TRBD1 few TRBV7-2 CASSLTGGFTGELFF TGTGCCAGCAGCTTAACAGGGGGGTTCACCGGGGAGCTGTTTTTT
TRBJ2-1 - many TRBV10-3 CAIKDDGSYNEQFF TGTGCCATCAAGGACGACGGATCCTACAATGAGCAGTTCTTC
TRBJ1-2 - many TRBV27 CASSLYPGGGSYGYTF TGTGCCAGCAGTTTATACCCCGGGGGGGGCAGCTATGGCTACACCTTC
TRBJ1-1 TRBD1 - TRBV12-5 CASGWGQGAGTEAFF TGTGCTAGTGGCTGGGGACAGGGGGCTGGCACTGAAGCTTTCTTT
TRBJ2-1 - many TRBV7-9 CASSPRGAGTGNNEQFF TGTGCCAGCAGCCCCCGGGGGGCAGGGACAGGTAACAATGAGCAGTTCTTC
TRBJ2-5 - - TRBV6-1 CASRLIRAPQETQYF TGTGCCAGCAGGCTCATCCGGGCCCCCCAAGAGACCCAGTACTTC
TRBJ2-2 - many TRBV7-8 CASSLMGASVNTGELFF TGTGCCAGCTCCCTCATGGGGGCTAGCGTTAACACCGGGGAGCTGTTTTTT
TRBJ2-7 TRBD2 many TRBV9 CASSVGGGEQYF TGTGCCAGCAGCGTAGGCGGGGGCGAGCAGTACTTC
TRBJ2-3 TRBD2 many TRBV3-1 CASSLTSGGSADTQYF TGTGCCAGCAGCCTGACTAGCGGGGGCAGTGCAGATACGCAGTATTTT
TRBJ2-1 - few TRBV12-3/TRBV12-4 CASTQGFGNEQFF TGTGCCAGCACTCAGGGCTTTGGCAATGAGCAGTTCTTC
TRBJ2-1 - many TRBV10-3 CAISVNLARYNEQFF TGTGCCATCAGTGTTAACCTAGCACGCTACAATGAGCAGTTCTTC
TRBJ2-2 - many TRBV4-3 CASSQRVLTGELFF TGCGCCAGCAGCCAACGTGTTCTGACCGGGGAGCTGTTTTTT
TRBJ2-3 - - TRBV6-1 CASSPRGVSTDTQYF TGTGCCAGCAGTCCCAGGGGAGTTAGCACAGATACGCAGTATTTT
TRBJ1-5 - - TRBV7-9 CASSLAPGTGYSNQPQHF TGTGCCAGCAGCTTAGCCCCCGGGACGGGATATAGCAATCAGCCCCAGCATTTT
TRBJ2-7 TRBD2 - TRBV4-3 CASSQDRSGGALNEQYF TGCGCCAGCAGCCAAGATCGAAGCGGGGGGGCTCTCAACGAGCAGTACTTC
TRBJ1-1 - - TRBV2 CASSERASRMNTEAFF TGTGCCAGCAGTGAAAGGGCCAGCCGCATGAACACTGAAGCTTTCTTT
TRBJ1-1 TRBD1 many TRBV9 CASSGGQGANTEAFF TGTGCCAGCAGCGGAGGACAGGGCGCGAACACTGAAGCTTTCTTT
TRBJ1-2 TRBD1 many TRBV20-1 CSAPRGTNYGYTF TGCAGTGCACCCAGGGGGACCAACTATGGCTACACCTTC
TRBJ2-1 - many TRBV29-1 CSVNREGEQFF TGCAGCGTTAACAGGGAGGGTGAGCAGTTCTTC
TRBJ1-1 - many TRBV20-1 CSARDGEWGAEAFF TGCAGTGCTAGAGATGGGGAGTGGGGGGCTGAAGCTTTCTTT
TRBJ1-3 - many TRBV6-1 CASKTPGVRNTIYF TGTGCCAGCAAAACCCCGGGCGTACGAAACACCATATATTTT
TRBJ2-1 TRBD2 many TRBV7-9 CASSPRGRAQQFF TGTGCCAGCAGCCCACGGGGGAGGGCCCAGCAGTTCTTC
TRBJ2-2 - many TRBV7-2 CARWDQNTGELFF TGTGCCAGATGGGACCAGAACACCGGGGAGCTGTTTTTT
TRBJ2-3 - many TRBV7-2 CASSLELTDTQYF TGTGCCAGCAGCCTCGAACTCACAGATACGCAGTATTTT
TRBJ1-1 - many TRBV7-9 CASSRQPREMNTEAFF TGTGCCAGCAGTCGTCAGCCAAGAGAAATGAACACTGAAGCTTTCTTT
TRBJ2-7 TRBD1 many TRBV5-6 CASSLNRGLYEQYF TGTGCCAGCAGCCTCAACAGGGGGCTCTACGAGCAGTACTTC
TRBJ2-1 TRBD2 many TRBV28 CASRKRESYNEQFF TGTGCCAGCAGAAAGCGGGAGAGTTACAATGAGCAGTTCTTC
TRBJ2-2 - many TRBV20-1 CSSYLGTGITGELFF TGCAGTTCATACTTGGGGACGGGGATCACCGGGGAGCTGTTTTTT
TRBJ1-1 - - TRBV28 CASRGGELNTEAFF TGTGCCAGCAGGGGAGGCGAGCTGAACACTGAAGCTTTCTTT
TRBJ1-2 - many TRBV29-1 CSVPDGTPNYGYTF TGCAGCGTCCCGGACGGGACACCTAACTATGGCTACACCTTC
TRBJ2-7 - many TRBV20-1 CSASDTAVGEQYF TGCAGTGCCTCGGACACCGCCGTGGGAGAGCAGTACTTC